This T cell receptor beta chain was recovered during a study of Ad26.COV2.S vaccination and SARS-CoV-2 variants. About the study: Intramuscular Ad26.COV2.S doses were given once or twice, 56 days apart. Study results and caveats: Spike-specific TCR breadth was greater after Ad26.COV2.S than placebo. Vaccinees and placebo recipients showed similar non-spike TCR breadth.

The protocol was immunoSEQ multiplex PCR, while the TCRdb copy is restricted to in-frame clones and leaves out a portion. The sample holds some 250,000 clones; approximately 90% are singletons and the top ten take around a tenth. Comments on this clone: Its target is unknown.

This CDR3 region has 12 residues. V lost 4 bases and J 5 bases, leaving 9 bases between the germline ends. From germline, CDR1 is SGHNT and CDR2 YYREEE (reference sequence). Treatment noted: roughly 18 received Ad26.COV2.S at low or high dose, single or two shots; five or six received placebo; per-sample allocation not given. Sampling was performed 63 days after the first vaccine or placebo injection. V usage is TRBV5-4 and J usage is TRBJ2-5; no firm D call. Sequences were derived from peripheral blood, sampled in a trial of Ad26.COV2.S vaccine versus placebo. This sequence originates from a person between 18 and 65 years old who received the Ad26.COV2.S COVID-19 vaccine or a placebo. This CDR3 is CASSRGMETQYF. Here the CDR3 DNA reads TGTGCCAGCAGCCGAGGCATGGAGACCCAGTACTTC. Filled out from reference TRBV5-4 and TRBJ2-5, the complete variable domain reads ETGVTQSPTHLIKTRGQQVTLRCSSQSGHNTVSWYQQALGQGPQFIFQYYREEENGRGNFPPRFSGLQFPNYSSELNVNALELDDSALYLCASSRGMETQYFGPGTRLLVL.